The text below deals with one TCR beta chain. Germline assignment: CDR1 SEHNR and CDR2 FQNEAQ (reference sequence). J was trimmed by 4 bases and V by 5 bases; bases with no gene match: 9. CDR3 size: 16 residues. The data were obtained in a study of blood T cell repertoires in COVID-19. Some clones are missing from TCRdb's copy, which holds only in-frame ones; the method was immunoSEQ multiplex PCR. The sample has over 85,000 clones; around three quarters are singletons. The V and J genes are TRBV7-9 and TRBJ2-2, with TRBD2 matching over 8 bases. Specimen: peripheral blood. This sequence originates from a woman in her sixties or seventies with acute or convalescent COVID-19. The CDR3 loop is CASSPRGGIGTGELFF. The DNA of the CDR3 is TGTGCCAGCAGCCCCCGGGGGGGCATTGGCACCGGGGAGCTGTTTTTT. The full variable domain, rest sourced from reference TRBV7-9 and TRBJ2-2, is DTGVSQNPRHKITKRGQNVTFRCDPISEHNRLYWYRQTLGQGPEFLTYFQNEAQLEKSRLLSDRFSAERPKGSFSTLEIQRTEQGDSAMYLCASSPRGGIGTGELFFGEGSRLTVL.